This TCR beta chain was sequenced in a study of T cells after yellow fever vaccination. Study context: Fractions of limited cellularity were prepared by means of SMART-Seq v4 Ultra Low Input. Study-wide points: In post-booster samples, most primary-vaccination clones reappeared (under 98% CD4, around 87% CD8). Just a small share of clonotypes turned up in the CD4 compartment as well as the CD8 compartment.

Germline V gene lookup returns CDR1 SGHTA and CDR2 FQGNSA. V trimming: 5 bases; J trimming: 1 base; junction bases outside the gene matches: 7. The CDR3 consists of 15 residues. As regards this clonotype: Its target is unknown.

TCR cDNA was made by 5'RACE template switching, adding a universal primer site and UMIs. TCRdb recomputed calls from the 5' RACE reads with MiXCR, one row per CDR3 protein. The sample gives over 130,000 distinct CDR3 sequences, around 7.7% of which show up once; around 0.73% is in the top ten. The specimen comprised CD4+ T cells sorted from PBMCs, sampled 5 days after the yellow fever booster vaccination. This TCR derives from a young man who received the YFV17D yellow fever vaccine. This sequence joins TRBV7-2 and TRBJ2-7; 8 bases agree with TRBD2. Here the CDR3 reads CASSLGLAFSYEQYF. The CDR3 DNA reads TGTGCCAGCAGCCTCGGACTAGCATTTTCCTACGAGCAGTACTTC.